The clone carrying this T cell receptor (beta chain) was counted ten times or more. This sample was taken from a study of T-cell reconstitution after alpha-beta-depleted transplantation in children. Library preparation (for TCRbeta) was performed with unique molecular identifiers. Each CDR3 protein is one row after TCRdb ran MiXCR on the PCR reads. The table records over 200,000 distinct CDR3 sequences, roughly a tenth of them present only once. The V end was cut by 4 bases, the J end by 3 bases, with 7 bases between. The CDR3 spans 12 residues. The germline V gene encodes CDR1 SGHNT and CDR2 YYREEE (reference sequence).

The V call is TRBV5-4, the J call TRBJ1-1; D remains ambiguous. The sequencing used PBMCs from the stem cell graft donor, collected from the stem cell graft. The TCR sequence derives from a human donor who donated a stem cell graft to a child with acute lymphoblastic leukemia. CDR3 bases: TGTGCCAGCAGCCCCGGCCACACTGAAGCTTTCTTT. Translated: CASSPGHTEAFF.